The 25 T cell receptor beta chains given below trace back to one sample, sequenced in a study of cytomegalovirus exposure and HLA in healthy donors. PCR used 60 Vbeta primers and 13 Jbeta primers. TCRdb keeps only in-frame clones here, not all; method: immunoSEQ multiplex PCR. The sample holds 90,000 to 140,000 clones, around 80% seen once. Sequencing was performed on PBMCs. These receptors all stem from a man in his late teens or twenties in good health and CMV-seronegative.

The J gene is TRBJ1-1, the V gene TRBV5-1; TRBD1 agrees at 7 bases. V lost 4 bases to trimming and J lost 5 bases; unmatched junction nucleotides: 2. This CDR3 spans 12 amino acids. Per the germline V gene, CDR1 is SGHRS and CDR2 is YFSETQ. The CDR3 protein is CASSQQGTEAFF. As DNA, the CDR3 is TGCGCCAGCAGCCAACAGGGGACTGAAGCTTTCTTT.

The V gene is TRBV27, the J gene TRBJ1-1; the D is unclear. V was trimmed by 5 bases and J by 4 bases, leaving 11 bases between them. The CDR3 loop spans 13 amino acids. CDR1 and CDR2 from the germline V gene are MNHEY and SMNVEV (reference sequence). The DNA for the CDR3 is TGTGCCAGCAGTCTCGAGGGAGGCACTGAAGCTTTCTTT. Protein: CASSLEGGTEAFF.

The chain uses TRBV6-5 and TRBJ2-7, with D possibly matching TRBD2 (5 bases). CDR3 size: 12 residues. V lost 2 bases and J 6 bases, leaving 8 bases between the germline ends. Per germline, CDR1 MNHEY and CDR2 SVGAGI. The CDR3: CASSYGRGEQYF. The CDR3 region has the DNA TGTGCCAGCAGTTACGGCCGGGGCGAGCAGTACTTC.

This chain connects TRBV7-9 to TRBJ2-1, with 8 bases identical to TRBD2. The V gene's germline CDR1 is SEHNR and CDR2 FQNEAQ (reference sequence). V was clipped by 3 bases and J by 6 bases; unmatched bases: 7. The CDR3 loop spans 15 amino acids. CDR3 nucleotide sequence: TGTGCCAGCAGCTTTAGAGCGGGAGCGCGCAATGAGCAGTTCTTC. Translating it yields CASSFRAGARNEQFF.

This chain connects TRBV7-3 to TRBJ1-1, with 11 bases fitting TRBD1. V lost 2 bases, J lost 8 bases, and 7 bases stayed unmatched. CDR1 and CDR2 from the germline V gene are SGHTA and FQGTGA. CDR3 length: 15 amino acids. The CDR3 nucleotides read TGTGCCAGCAGCTTAGCTGGACAGGGGGCTGGGGAAGCTTTCTTT. Amino acid sequence: CASSLAGQGAGEAFF.

This clone appeared once. This sequence joins TRBV4-3 and TRBJ2-1; 9 bases are shared with TRBD2. Germline loops: CDR1 LGHNA, CDR2 YSLEER. With V trimmed by 5 bases and J by 5 bases, 4 bases remained unmatched. The CDR3 is 14 amino acids. The CDR3 nucleotides read TGCGCCAGCAGCGCGGGAGGGGAAGACAATGAGCAGTTCTTC. Encoded protein: CASSAGGEDNEQFF.

V gene TRBV15 combines with J gene TRBJ2-1; TRBD2 matches at 10 bases. V lost 0 bases to trimming and J lost 10 bases; unmatched junction nucleotides: 9. Germline V lookup: CDR1 LNHNV, CDR2 YYDKDF (reference sequence). The CDR3 extends over 16 amino acids. This chain's CDR3 is CATSRDMVLAGDEQFF. The CDR3 region has the DNA TGTGCCACCAGCAGAGATATGGTGCTAGCGGGAGACGAGCAGTTCTTC.

This clone showed up just once. The chain is built from TRBV6-5 and TRBJ1-2, with 9 bases aligning to TRBD1. After removal of 6 bases from V and 4 bases from J, the junction contained 9 bases not matched to a gene. The CDR3 consists of 15 residues. CDR1 and CDR2 from the germline V gene are MNHEY and SVGAGI. CDR3 residues: CASRPTGTGIYGYTF. The DNA of the CDR3 is TGTGCCAGCAGGCCAACCGGGACAGGGATCTATGGCTACACCTTC.

V gene TRBV27 combines with J gene TRBJ2-5, with 10 bases lining up with TRBD2. The CDR3 is 16 residues long. The ends lost 0 bases at V and 5 bases at J; junction bases unmatched: 6. Looked up from germline, CDR1 is MNHEY and CDR2 is SMNVEV (reference sequence). The CDR3 DNA follows: TGTGCCAGCAGTTTATCCTCTAGCGGGAGAGGGGAGACCCAGTACTTC. Translation: CASSLSSSGRGETQYF.

The V gene is TRBV5-1, the J gene TRBJ2-7; maybe TRBD2 (6 bases). Germline V lookup: CDR1 SGHRS, CDR2 YFSETQ. V was pared by 4 bases and J by 0 bases, with 17 bases between. CDR3 length: 16 residues. CDR3 coding DNA: TGCGCCAGCAGCGGCTCGGGACTTTCTTCCTCCTACGAGCAGTACTTC. Its translation: CASSGSGLSSSYEQYF.

This clone appeared once. V gene TRBV6-5 combines with J gene TRBJ2-1; 14 nucleotides line up with TRBD2. Unmatched junction bases numbered 7, after V lost 6 bases and J lost 9 bases. The CDR3 runs 15 residues. The germline CDR1 and CDR2 sequences are MNHEY and SVGAGI. Here the CDR3 reads CASSQGLAGGREQFF. CDR3 DNA sequence: TGTGCCAGCAGCCAAGGACTAGCGGGAGGACGTGAGCAGTTCTTC.

The J gene is TRBJ1-5, the V gene TRBV7-6; D remains unclear. With 5 bases removed from V and 9 bases from J, the gap between germline ends came to 11 bases. There are 12 residues in the CDR3. Germline V lookup: CDR1 SGHVS, CDR2 FNYEAQ. CDR3 in amino acids: CASSLPSRPQHF. CDR3 nucleotides: TGTGCCAGCAGCCTCCCTAGTCGGCCCCAGCATTTT.

This chain joins TRBV6-5 and TRBJ2-2; TRBD2 aligns across 9 bases. This CDR3 has 15 residues. Germline assignment: CDR1 MNHEY and CDR2 SVGAGI. V gave up 6 bases and J gave up 6 bases; unmatched junction bases: 8. The CDR3 sequence: CASSAMGGRAGELFF. The DNA for the CDR3 is TGTGCCAGCAGCGCAATGGGCGGGAGGGCCGGGGAGCTGTTTTTT.

The V gene is TRBV11-2, the J gene TRBJ1-1, with D perhaps matching TRBD1 (5 bases). The V gene lost 5 bases and the J gene lost 2 bases, with 9 bases spanning the gap. Germline V gene data show CDR1 as SGHAT and CDR2 as FQNNGV. CDR3 length: 13 amino acids. Here the CDR3 DNA reads TGTGCCAGCAGCGCCAGGGTCAACACTGAAGCTTTCTTT. The encoded protein is CASSARVNTEAFF.

The chain employs TRBV9 and TRBJ1-1; D is perhaps TRBD1 (5 bases). The CDR3 has 20 residues. CDR1 is SGDLS and CDR2 is YYNGEE in the germline V gene. V was clipped by 0 bases and J by 4 bases, with 28 bases between them. CDR3 in DNA: TGTGCCAGCAGCGTAGCCAAGTCCCACCAACCAAACCGGGGGATCACTGAAGCTTTCTTT. Protein sequence: CASSVAKSHQPNRGITEAFF.

This rearrangement joins TRBV11-2 to TRBJ2-5; 7 nucleotides match TRBD1. The J call may be incorrect, as the DNA end agrees better with TRBJ2-7. The CDR3 spans 15 residues. Germline values: CDR1 SGHAT, CDR2 FQNNGV. This CDR3 is CASSSPYRGSYEQYF. CDR3 DNA: TGTGCCAGCAGCTCCCCTTACAGGGGTTCGTACGAGCAGTACTTC.

V is TRBV11-2 and J is TRBJ2-5; a possible D gene is TRBD1 (6 bases). CDR3 size: 13 residues. Deletions cut 5 bases from V and 4 bases from J, with 11 bases between. Germline CDR1 and CDR2: SGHAT and FQNNGV. The CDR3 DNA follows: TGTGCCAGCAGCATCCAGGGGATAGAGACCCAGTACTTC. Its translation is CASSIQGIETQYF. The entire variable domain, with the rest obtained from reference TRBV11-2 and TRBJ2-5, is as follows: EAGVAQSPRYKIIEKRQSVAFWCNPISGHATLYWYQQILGQGPKLLIQFQNNGVVDDSQLPKDRFSAERLKGVDSTLKIQPAKLEDSAVYLCASSIQGIETQYFGPGTRLLVL.

This clone was seen only once. The V gene is TRBV5-1, the J gene TRBJ2-7; D might be TRBD1 (5 bases). The germline gives CDR1 SGHRS, CDR2 YFSETQ. The CDR3 spans 15 residues. Trimming pared 0 bases from V and 3 bases from J, leaving 13 bases between. The CDR3 bases are TGCGCCAGCAGCTTGGGGGGCAGGGTAATCTACGAGCAGTACTTC. It yields the protein CASSLGGRVIYEQYF.

The chain links TRBV5-1 to TRBJ1-2; D gene ambiguous. The CDR3 spans 16 residues. Germline V gene lookup returns CDR1 SGHRS and CDR2 YFSETQ. Trimming left V 0 bases short and J 5 bases short, with 17 bases between. CDR3 bases: TGCGCCAGCAGCTTGGTTTACCCGCCGGGAGGATATGGCTACACCTTC. It specifies CASSLVYPPGGYGYTF.

This chain connects TRBV15 to TRBJ2-7; D may be TRBD2 (6 bases). Per germline, CDR1 LNHNV and CDR2 YYDKDF (reference sequence). The CDR3 extends over 15 amino acids. Trimming stripped 5 bases from V and 1 base from J, with 15 bases between. The CDR3 sequence: CATSGSGTSSYEQYF. CDR3 sequence (DNA): TGTGCCACCAGCGGTTCCGGGACTTCGTCCTACGAGCAGTACTTC.

This clone is a singleton in its sample. The chain combines TRBV30 with TRBJ2-7, with 13 bases matching TRBD2. The CDR3 has 15 amino acids. Germline V gene lookup returns CDR1 GTSNPN and CDR2 SVGIG (reference sequence). The V gene end was trimmed by 2 bases and the J gene end by 9 bases; junction bases not matched to a gene: 10. The CDR3: CAWSPGLAGEIVQYF. CDR3 nucleotide sequence: TGTGCCTGGAGTCCAGGACTAGCGGGAGAAATCGTGCAGTACTTC.

The chain employs TRBV7-6 and TRBJ2-2; a possible D gene is TRBD2 (5 bases). The CDR3 length is 16 residues. V was trimmed by 3 bases and J by 4 bases, leaving 15 bases between them. Germline-derived CDR1 and CDR2 are SGHVS and FNYEAQ. The CDR3 spells CASSFPGREGTGELFF. CDR3 DNA sequence: TGTGCCAGCAGCTTTCCCGGTCGGGAAGGCACCGGGGAGCTGTTTTTT.

This clone was seen a few times. The chain has TRBV27 and TRBJ2-3, with a tentative D call TRBD2 (6 bases). Between the trimmed V and J ends, which lost 3 bases and 0 bases, there was a span of 7 bases. The CDR3 contains 14 residues. Germline lookup yields CDR1 MNHEY and CDR2 SMNVEV (reference sequence). The DNA for the CDR3 is TGTGCCAGCAGTTTGCGGGAAAGCACAGATACGCAGTATTTT. This translates into CASSLRESTDTQYF.

The V call is TRBV4-1, the J call TRBJ2-1; possible D gene TRBD1, 7 bases. This CDR3 comprises 18 residues. V lost 1 base and J 0 bases, leaving 16 bases between the germline ends. Per the germline V gene, CDR1 is MGHRA and CDR2 is YSYEKL. The CDR3 reads CASSQGGARGSSYNEQFF. CDR3 DNA sequence: TGCGCCAGCAGCCAAGGGGGGGCCAGGGGGAGCTCCTACAATGAGCAGTTCTTC.

This rearrangement joins TRBV27 to TRBJ2-1, with 7 positions matching TRBD2. V dropped 8 bases and J dropped 9; count of bases not matched to a gene: 19. This CDR3 has 16 residues. Germline lookup yields CDR1 MNHEY and CDR2 SMNVEV (reference sequence). The CDR3 loop reads CASSFFLAGVAGEQFF. The CDR3 nucleotides read TGTGCCAGCTCCTTTTTCTTGGCGGGAGTGGCGGGTGAGCAGTTCTTC.